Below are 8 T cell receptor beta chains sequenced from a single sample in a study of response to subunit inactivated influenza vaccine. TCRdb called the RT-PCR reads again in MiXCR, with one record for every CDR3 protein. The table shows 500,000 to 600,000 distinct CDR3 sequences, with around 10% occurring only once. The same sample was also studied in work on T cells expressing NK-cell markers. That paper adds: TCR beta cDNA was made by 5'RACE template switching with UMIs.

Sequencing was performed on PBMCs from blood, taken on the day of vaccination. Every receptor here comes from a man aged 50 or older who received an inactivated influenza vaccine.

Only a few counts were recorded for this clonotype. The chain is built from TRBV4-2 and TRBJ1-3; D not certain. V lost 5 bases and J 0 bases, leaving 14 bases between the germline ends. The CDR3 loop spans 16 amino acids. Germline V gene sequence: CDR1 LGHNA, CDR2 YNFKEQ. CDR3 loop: CASSAHGPSSGNTIYF. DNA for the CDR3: TGTGCCAGCAGCGCGCACGGGCCGAGCTCTGGAAACACCATATATTTT.

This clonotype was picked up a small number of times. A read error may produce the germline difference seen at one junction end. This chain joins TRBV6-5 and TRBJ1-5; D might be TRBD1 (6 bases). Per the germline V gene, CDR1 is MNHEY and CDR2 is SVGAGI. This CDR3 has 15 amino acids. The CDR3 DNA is TGTGCCAGCAGTGACTCCGGGGGGCGCAATCAGCCCCAGCATTTT. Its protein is CASSDSGGRNQPQHF.

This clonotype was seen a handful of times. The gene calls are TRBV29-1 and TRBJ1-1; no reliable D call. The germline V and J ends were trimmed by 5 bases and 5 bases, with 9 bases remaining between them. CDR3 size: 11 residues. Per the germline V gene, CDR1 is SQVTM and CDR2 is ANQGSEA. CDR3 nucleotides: TGCAGCGTTTTCCAGCCTACTGAAGCTTTCTTT. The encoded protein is CSVFQPTEAFF.

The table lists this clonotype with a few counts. CDR3 amino acids: CASSLGTDRYGYTF. Written as DNA, the CDR3 is TGTGCCAGCAGCCTCGGGACGGATAGATATGGCTACACCTTC. The rearrangement links TRBV7-9 to TRBJ1-2, with D perhaps TRBD1 (5 bases). CDR1 is SEHNR and CDR2 is FQNEAQ in the germline V gene (reference sequence). V was shortened by 5 bases and J by 5 bases, with 15 bases between the two germline ends. CDR3 length: 14 amino acids.

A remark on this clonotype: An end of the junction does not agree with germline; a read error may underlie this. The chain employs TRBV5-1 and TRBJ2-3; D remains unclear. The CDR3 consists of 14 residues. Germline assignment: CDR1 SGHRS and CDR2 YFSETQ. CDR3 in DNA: TGCGCCATCAGCCTCCGGCAGGGCACAGATACGCAGTATTTT. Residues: CAISLRQGTDTQYF.

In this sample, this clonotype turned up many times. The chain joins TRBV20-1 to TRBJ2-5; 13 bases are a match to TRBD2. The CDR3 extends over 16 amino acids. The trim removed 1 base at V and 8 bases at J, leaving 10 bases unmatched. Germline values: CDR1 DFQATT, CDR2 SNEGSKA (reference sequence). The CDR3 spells CSARGERTSGSRTQYF. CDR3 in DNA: TGCAGTGCTAGAGGGGAAAGGACTAGCGGGAGTCGAACCCAGTACTTC.

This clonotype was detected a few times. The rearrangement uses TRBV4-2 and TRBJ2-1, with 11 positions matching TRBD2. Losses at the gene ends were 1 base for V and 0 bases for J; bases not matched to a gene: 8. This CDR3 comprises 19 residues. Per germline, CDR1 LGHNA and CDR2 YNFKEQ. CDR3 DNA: TGTGCCAGCAGCCAAGTGCGGACTAGCGGGTGGAGCTCCTACAATGAGCAGTTCTTC. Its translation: CASSQVRTSGWSSYNEQFF.

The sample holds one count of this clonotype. CDR3 sequence: CASKSWGSPLHF. The CDR3 DNA sequence: TGTGCCAGCAAGTCCTGGGGCTCACCCCTCCACTTT. The chain employs TRBV27 and TRBJ1-6; the D gene is possibly TRBD1 (5 bases). The CDR3 consists of 12 residues. Deletions cut 7 bases from V and 10 bases from J, with 11 bases between. Looked up from germline, CDR1 is MNHEY and CDR2 is SMNVEV (reference sequence).